This entry concerns a single T cell receptor beta chain. Its antigen is not identified. TCRdb keeps only in-frame clones here, not all; method: immunoSEQ multiplex PCR. Found here are more than 95,000 clones, 85% to 90% of them singletons; the top ten hold 4% to 4.5%. This specimen belongs to a study of cytomegalovirus exposure and HLA in healthy donors. Findings of the study overall: Rare TCR sequences predominated, though certain public TCRs were found in many donors.

V lost 4 bases, J lost 12 bases, and 19 bases lay in between. Germline V CDR1 and CDR2: SGHVS, FQNEAQ. The CDR3 spans 13 residues. Sequences were obtained from PBMCs. The clonotype comes from a young woman in good health and CMV-seropositive. The genes are TRBV7-8 and TRBJ2-7; D perhaps matches TRBD2 (5 bases). CDR3 in amino acids: CASSSSGRIGSYF. The CDR3 nucleotides read TGTGCCAGCAGCTCGAGCGGCCGAATCGGGTCGTACTTC.